This TCR beta chain appears in the sequencing data of a study of blood T cell repertoires in COVID-19. The wider study: The samples span acute and convalescent COVID-19 from the United States, Italy and Spain. The analysed material was cDNA or gDNA that came from T cells, B-cell-depleted T cells, or PBMCs.

V was trimmed by 0 bases and J by 6 bases, leaving 14 bases between them. The CDR3 totals 15 residues. CDR1 is LNHNV and CDR2 is YYDKDF in the germline V gene (reference sequence). Authors' data handling: How many nucleated cells were present was estimated from reference gene primer amplification. Sequencing used immunoSEQ multiplex PCR; TCRdb keeps in-frame clones, though not all of them. Clone size and the V and J calls come from that table; the DNA yielded D and trimming. The sample holds some 120,000 clones, around four fifths seen once. Sequenced: peripheral blood. The sequence came from a human donor in a cohort sampled during active COVID-19. The chain has TRBV15 and TRBJ1-2; the D gene is possibly TRBD1 (6 bases). The CDR3 DNA reads as TGTGCCACCAGCAGAGATCAGCTCAGGGACAATGGCTACACCTTC. Amino acids: CATSRDQLRDNGYTF.